This T cell receptor (beta chain) was observed in a study of blood T cell repertoires in COVID-19. Study-level background: Collection of acute and convalescent COVID-19 samples took place in the United States, Italy and Spain. PBMCs, B-cell-depleted T cells, or T cells provided the cDNA or gDNA that made up the material.

As handled by the study authors: Estimates of nucleated cell counts were drawn from the amplification of reference gene primers. The protocol was immunoSEQ multiplex PCR, while the TCRdb copy is restricted to in-frame clones and leaves out a portion. The V and J calls and clone size come from that table; D and trimming were worked out from the DNA. Of some 97,000 clones listed, about 90% are singletons. Germline lookup yields CDR1 LNHNV and CDR2 YYDKDF (reference sequence). V gave up 5 bases and J gave up 6 bases; unmatched junction bases: 7. This CDR3 comprises 15 residues. The TCR sequence derives from a man aged 30 to 39 in a cohort sampled during active COVID-19. The V call is TRBV15, the J call TRBJ2-2; 9 bases are shared with TRBD1. The sample consisted of peripheral blood. The CDR3 sequence: CATSRDREIAGELFF. In DNA, the CDR3 is TGTGCCACCAGCCGGGACAGGGAAATAGCCGGGGAGCTGTTTTTT. The whole variable domain, remainder taken from reference TRBV15 and TRBJ2-2, is DAMVIQNPRYQVTQFGKPVTLSCSQTLNHNVMYWYQQKSSQAPKLLFHYYDKDFNNEADTPDNFQSRRPNTSFCFLDIRSPGLGDTAMYLCATSRDREIAGELFFGEGSRLTVL.